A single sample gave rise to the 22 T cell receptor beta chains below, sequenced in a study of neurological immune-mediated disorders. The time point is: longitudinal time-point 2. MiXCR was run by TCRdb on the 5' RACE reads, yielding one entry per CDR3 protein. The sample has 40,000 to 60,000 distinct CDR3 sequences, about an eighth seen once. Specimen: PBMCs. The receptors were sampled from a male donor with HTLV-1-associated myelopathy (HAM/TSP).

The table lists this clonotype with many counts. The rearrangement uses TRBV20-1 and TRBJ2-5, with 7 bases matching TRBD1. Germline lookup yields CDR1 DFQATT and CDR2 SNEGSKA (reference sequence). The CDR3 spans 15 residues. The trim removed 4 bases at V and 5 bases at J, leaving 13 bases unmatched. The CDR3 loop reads CSATRPGTAVETQYF. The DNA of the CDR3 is TGCAGTGCTACAAGACCCGGGACAGCGGTCGAGACCCAGTACTTC.

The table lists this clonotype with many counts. CDR3 region: CASSLDHGNTIYF. The CDR3 nucleotides read TGTGCCAGCAGCTTAGATCATGGAAACACCATATATTTT. This chain uses TRBV11-2 with TRBJ1-3, with no clear D. This CDR3 comprises 13 residues. V was trimmed by 0 bases and J by 3 bases, leaving 3 bases between them. From germline, CDR1 is SGHAT and CDR2 FQNNGV.

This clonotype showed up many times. CDR3 amino acids: CASSLTAENSPLHF. The CDR3 region has the DNA TGCGCCAGCAGCTTGACTGCTGAGAATTCACCCCTCCACTTT. The chain employs TRBV5-1 and TRBJ1-6; D is ambiguous. Germline V gene lookup returns CDR1 SGHRS and CDR2 YFSETQ. CDR3 length equals 14 residues. With 1 base removed from V and 7 bases from J, the gap between germline ends came to 9 bases.

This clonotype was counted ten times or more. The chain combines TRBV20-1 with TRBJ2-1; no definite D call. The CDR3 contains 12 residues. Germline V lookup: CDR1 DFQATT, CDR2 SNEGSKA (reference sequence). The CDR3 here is CRTGPNNNEQFF. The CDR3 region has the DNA TGCAGGACCGGGCCCAACAACAATGAGCAGTTCTTC.

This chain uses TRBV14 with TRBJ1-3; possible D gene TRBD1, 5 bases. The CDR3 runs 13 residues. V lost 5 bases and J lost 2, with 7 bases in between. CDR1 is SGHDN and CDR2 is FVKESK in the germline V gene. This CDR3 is CASSRGPGNTIYF. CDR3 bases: TGTGCCAGCAGCAGGGGTCCTGGAAACACCATATATTTT.

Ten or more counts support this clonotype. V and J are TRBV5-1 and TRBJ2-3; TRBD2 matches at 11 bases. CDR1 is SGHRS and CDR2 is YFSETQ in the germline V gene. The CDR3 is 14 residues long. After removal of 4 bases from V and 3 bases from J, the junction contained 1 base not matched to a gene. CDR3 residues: CASSPSGGTDTQYF. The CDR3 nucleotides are TGCGCCAGCAGCCCTAGCGGGGGGACAGATACGCAGTATTTT.

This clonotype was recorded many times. CDR3 region: CASRATGYLWEQYF. DNA of the CDR3: TGCGCCAGCAGGGCCACAGGGTATCTTTGGGAGCAGTACTTC. This chain links TRBV5-1 with TRBJ2-7; tentative D call: TRBD1 (6 bases). Deletions cut 5 bases from V and 7 bases from J, with 19 bases between. The CDR3 covers 14 residues. Looked up from germline, CDR1 is SGHRS and CDR2 is YFSETQ. Looking up the rest from reference TRBV5-1 and TRBJ2-7 gives the full variable domain: KAGVTQTPRYLIKTRGQQVTLSCSPISGHRSVSWYQQTPGQGLQFLFEYFSETQRNKGNFPGRFSGRQFSNSRSEMNVSTLELGDSALYLCASRATGYLWEQYFGPGTRLTVT.

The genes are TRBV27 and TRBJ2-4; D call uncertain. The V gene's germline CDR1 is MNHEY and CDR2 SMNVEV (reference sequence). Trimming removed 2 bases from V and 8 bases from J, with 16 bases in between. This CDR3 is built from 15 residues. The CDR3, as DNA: TGTGCCAGCAGTTTAAAGGCTAACTCATACGACATTCAGTACTTC. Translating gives CASSLKANSYDIQYF.

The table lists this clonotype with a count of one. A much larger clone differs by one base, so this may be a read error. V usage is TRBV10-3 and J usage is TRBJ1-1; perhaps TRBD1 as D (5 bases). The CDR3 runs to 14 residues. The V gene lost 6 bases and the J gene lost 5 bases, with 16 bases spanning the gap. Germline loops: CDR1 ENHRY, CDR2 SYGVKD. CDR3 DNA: TGTGCCATCAGCCCCAATTGCGGGGGTACTGAAGCTTTCTTT. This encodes CAISPNCGGTEAFF.

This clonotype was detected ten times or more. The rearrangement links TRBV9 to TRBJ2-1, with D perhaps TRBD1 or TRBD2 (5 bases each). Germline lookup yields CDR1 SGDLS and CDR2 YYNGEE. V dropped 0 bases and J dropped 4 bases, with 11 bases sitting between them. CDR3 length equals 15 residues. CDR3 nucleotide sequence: TGTGCCAGCAGCGTAGATGGGGGTTTTTACAATGAGCAGTTCTTC. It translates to CASSVDGGFYNEQFF.

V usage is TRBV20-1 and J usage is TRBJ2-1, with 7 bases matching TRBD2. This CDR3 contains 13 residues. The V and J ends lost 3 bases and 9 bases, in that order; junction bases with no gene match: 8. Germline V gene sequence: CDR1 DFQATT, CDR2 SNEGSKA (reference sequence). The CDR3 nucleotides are TGCAGTGCTAGCGGGACTAATGGACTTGAGCAGTTCTTC. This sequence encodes CSASGTNGLEQFF.

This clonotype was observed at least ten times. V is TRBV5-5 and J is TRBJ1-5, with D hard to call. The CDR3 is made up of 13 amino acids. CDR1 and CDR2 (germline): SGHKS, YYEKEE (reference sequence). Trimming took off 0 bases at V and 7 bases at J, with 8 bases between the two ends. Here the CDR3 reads CASSLGQEQPQHF. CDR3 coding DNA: TGTGCCAGCAGCTTGGGGCAGGAACAGCCCCAGCATTTT.

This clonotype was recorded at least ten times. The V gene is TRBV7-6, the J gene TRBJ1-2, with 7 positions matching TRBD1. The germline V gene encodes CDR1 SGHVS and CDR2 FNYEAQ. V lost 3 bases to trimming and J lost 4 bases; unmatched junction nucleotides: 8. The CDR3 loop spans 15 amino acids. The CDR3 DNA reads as TGTGCCAGCAGCTTGGACAGGCGGGGAAGCTATGGCTACACCTTC. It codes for CASSLDRRGSYGYTF.

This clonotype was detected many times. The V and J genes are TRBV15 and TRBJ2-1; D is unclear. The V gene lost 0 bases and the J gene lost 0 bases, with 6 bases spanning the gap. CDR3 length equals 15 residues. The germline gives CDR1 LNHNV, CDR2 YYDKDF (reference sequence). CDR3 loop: CATSRDLSSYNEQFF. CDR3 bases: TGTGCCACCAGCAGAGATCTTAGCTCCTACAATGAGCAGTTCTTC.

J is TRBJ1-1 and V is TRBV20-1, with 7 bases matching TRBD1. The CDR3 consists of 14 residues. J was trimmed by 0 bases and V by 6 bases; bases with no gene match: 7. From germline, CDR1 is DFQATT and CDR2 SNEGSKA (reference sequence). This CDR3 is CSAGTAHMNTEAFF. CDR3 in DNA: TGCAGTGCCGGGACAGCTCACATGAACACTGAAGCTTTCTTT.

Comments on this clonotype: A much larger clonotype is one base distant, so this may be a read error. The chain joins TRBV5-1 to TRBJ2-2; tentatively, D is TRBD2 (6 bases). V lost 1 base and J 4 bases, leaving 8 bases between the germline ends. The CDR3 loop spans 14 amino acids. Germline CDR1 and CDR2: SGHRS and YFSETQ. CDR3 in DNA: TGCGCCAGCAGCTTGTACGGGGGCACCGGGGAGCTGTTTTTT. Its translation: CASSLYGGTGELFF.

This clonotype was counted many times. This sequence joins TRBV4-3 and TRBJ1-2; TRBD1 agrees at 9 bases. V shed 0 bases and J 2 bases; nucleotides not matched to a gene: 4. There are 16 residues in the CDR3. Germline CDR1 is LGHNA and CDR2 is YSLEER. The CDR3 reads CASSQDPGTGNYGYTF. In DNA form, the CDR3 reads TGCGCCAGCAGCCAAGATCCCGGGACAGGGAACTATGGCTACACCTTC.

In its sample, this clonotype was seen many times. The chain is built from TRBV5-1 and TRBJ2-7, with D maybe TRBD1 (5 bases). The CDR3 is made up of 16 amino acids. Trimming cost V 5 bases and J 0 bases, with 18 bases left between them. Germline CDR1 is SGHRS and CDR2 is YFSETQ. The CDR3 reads CASSYYGAQSSYEQYF. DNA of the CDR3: TGCGCCAGCAGTTATTATGGGGCTCAAAGCTCCTACGAGCAGTACTTC.

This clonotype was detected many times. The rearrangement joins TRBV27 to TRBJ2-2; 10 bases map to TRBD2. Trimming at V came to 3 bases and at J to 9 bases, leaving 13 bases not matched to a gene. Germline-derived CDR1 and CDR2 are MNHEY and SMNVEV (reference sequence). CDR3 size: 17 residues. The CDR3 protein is CASSFLLSGGAIRELFF. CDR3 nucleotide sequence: TGTGCCAGCAGTTTCCTCCTAAGCGGGGGGGCGATCCGGGAGCTGTTTTTT.

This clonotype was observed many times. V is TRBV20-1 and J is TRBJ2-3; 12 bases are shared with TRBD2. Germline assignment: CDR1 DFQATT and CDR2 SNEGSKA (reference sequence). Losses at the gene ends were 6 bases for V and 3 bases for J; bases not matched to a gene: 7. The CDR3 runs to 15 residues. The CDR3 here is CSAPGLAGTTDTQYF. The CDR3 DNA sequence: TGCAGTGCCCCCGGACTAGCGGGGACAACAGATACGCAGTATTTT.

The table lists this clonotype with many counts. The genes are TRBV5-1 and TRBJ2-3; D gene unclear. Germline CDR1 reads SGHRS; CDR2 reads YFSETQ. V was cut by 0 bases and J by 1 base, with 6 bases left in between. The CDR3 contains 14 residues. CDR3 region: CASSLAIRTDTQYF. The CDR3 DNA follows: TGCGCCAGCAGCTTGGCCATCCGCACAGATACGCAGTATTTT.

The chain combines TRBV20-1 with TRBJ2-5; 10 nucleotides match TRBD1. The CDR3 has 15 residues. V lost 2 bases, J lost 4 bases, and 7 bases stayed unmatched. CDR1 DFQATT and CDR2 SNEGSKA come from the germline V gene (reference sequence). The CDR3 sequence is CSARTRDRGRETQYF. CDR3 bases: TGCAGTGCTAGAACCCGGGACAGGGGAAGAGAGACCCAGTACTTC.